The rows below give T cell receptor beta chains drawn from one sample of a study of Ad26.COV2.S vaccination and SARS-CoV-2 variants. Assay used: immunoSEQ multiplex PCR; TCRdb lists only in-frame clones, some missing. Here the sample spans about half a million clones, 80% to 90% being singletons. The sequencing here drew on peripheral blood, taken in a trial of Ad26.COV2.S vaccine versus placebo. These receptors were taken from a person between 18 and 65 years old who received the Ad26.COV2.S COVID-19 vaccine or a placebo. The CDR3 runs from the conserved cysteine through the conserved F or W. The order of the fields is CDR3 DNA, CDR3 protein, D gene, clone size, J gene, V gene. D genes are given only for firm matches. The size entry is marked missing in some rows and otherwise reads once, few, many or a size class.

DNA: TGCGCCAGCAGCCAACTAGTAGGGGGCCAGTATGGCTACACCTTC
CDR3: CASSQLVGGQYGYTF
D: TRBD1
size: -
J: TRBJ1-2
V: TRBV4-1

DNA: TGCGCCAGCAGCCAAGTGCTAGCGGGAGTTAGTACAGATACGCAGTATTTT
CDR3: CASSQVLAGVSTDTQYF
D: TRBD2
size: -
J: TRBJ2-3
V: TRBV4-1

DNA: TGCGCCAGCCGGGACGTTGGTCAGCCCCAGCATTTT
CDR3: CASRDVGQPQHF
D: -
size: -
J: TRBJ1-5
V: TRBV10-2

DNA: TGTGCCAGCAGCTTGGGCCGGGACAGGGGTTCCTACGAGCAGTACTTC
CDR3: CASSLGRDRGSYEQYF
D: TRBD1
size: -
J: TRBJ2-7
V: TRBV5-4

DNA: TGTGCCATCAGTGAGTCGAAAATCCCATTTAGCGGGGGGGCCGATGAGCAGTTCTTC
CDR3: CAISESKIPFSGGADEQFF
D: TRBD2
size: -
J: TRBJ2-1
V: TRBV10-3

DNA: TGTGCCAGCAGCGAGACTAACACTGAAGCTTTCTTT
CDR3: CASSETNTEAFF
D: -
size: -
J: TRBJ1-1
V: TRBV9

DNA: TGTGCCAGCAGTTCCACGGGGAATCAGCCCCAGCATTTT
CDR3: CASSSTGNQPQHF
D: -
size: -
J: TRBJ1-5
V: TRBV27

DNA: TGTGCCAGCAGGACTAGCGGGAGTTTGTACGAGCAGTACTTC
CDR3: CASRTSGSLYEQYF
D: TRBD2
size: -
J: TRBJ2-7
V: TRBV6-5

DNA: TGTGCCAGTAGTATGCGGTCCCAGGGTCGTAACTATGAGCAGTTCTTC
CDR3: CASSMRSQGRNYEQFF
D: -
size: -
J: TRBJ2-1
V: TRBV19

DNA: TGTGCCAGCAGTTACCGGAGGGCTAGAACTGAAGCTTTCTTT
CDR3: CASSYRRARTEAFF
D: -
size: few
J: TRBJ1-1
V: TRBV11-2

DNA: TGTGCCAGCAGTCTTTCACTTCCATTACCTGGAAACACCATATATTTT
CDR3: CASSLSLPLPGNTIYF
D: -
size: -
J: TRBJ1-3
V: TRBV2

DNA: TGTGCCAGCAGTTTTAACCCCTCTACCGGGACTAGGGAAAAAACACGGTATACGCAGTATTTT
CDR3: CASSFNPSTGTREKTRYTQYF
D: TRBD2
size: -
J: TRBJ2-3
V: TRBV28

DNA: TGTGCCAGCTCACCACCGGGCTGGACAGGAGAAGGCTACACCTTC
CDR3: CASSPPGWTGEGYTF
D: TRBD1
size: -
J: TRBJ1-2
V: TRBV18

DNA: TGTGCCAGCAGTTCGTGGACAGGGACTAATGAAAAACTGTTTTTT
CDR3: CASSSWTGTNEKLFF
D: TRBD1
size: -
J: TRBJ1-4
V: TRBV6-5

DNA: TGTGCCTGGAATCCACCGACAGCGAGAAATGAAAAACTGTTTTTT
CDR3: CAWNPPTARNEKLFF
D: -
size: -
J: TRBJ1-4
V: TRBV30

DNA: TGCGCCAGCAGCTCGGGACAGGTCCACGAGCAGTTCTTC
CDR3: CASSSGQVHEQFF
D: TRBD1
size: -
J: TRBJ2-1
V: TRBV5-1

DNA: TGTGCCAGCAGCTTTCACTGGGGCGAGCAGTTCTTC
CDR3: CASSFHWGEQFF
D: -
size: -
J: TRBJ2-1
V: TRBV7-9

DNA: TGTGCCAGCAGTGACACAGGGTTGATTAATTCACCCCTCCACTTT
CDR3: CASSDTGLINSPLHF
D: -
size: few
J: TRBJ1-6
V: TRBV2

DNA: TGTGCCAGCAGTTTATCGGACTCTGGGGCCAACGTCCTGACTTTC
CDR3: CASSLSDSGANVLTF
D: -
size: -
J: TRBJ2-6
V: TRBV27

DNA: TGTGCCAGTAGAAATACAGGGTACACCGGGGAGCTGTTTTTT
CDR3: CASRNTGYTGELFF
D: -
size: -
J: TRBJ2-2
V: TRBV19

DNA: TGTGCCAGCAGTCGGGGACAAATCAATCAGCCCCAGCATTTT
CDR3: CASSRGQINQPQHF
D: -
size: once
J: TRBJ1-5
V: TRBV27

DNA: TGTGCCAGCGGTACAGGGGCAGATACGCAGTATTTT
CDR3: CASGTGADTQYF
D: TRBD1
size: -
J: TRBJ2-3
V: TRBV9

DNA: TGCAGCGTTGATTTGGGGCTTAGCTCCTACAATGAGCAGTTCTTC
CDR3: CSVDLGLSSYNEQFF
D: -
size: -
J: TRBJ2-1
V: TRBV29-1

DNA: TGCAGCGTACATAATGGGACAGGGCTAACCTACGAGCAGTACTTC
CDR3: CSVHNGTGLTYEQYF
D: TRBD1
size: once
J: TRBJ2-7
V: TRBV29-1

DNA: TGTGCCGGACGAGTGGAGCAGTACTTC
CDR3: CAGRVEQYF
D: -
size: -
J: TRBJ2-7
V: TRBV5-8

DNA: TGTGCCAGCAGCAATGGCCTCGGAGATACGCAGTATTTT
CDR3: CASSNGLGDTQYF
D: -
size: -
J: TRBJ2-3
V: TRBV7-3

DNA: TGCAGCGTTGCGGGACACGCATTGCGGGAGCAGTACTTC
CDR3: CSVAGHALREQYF
D: -
size: -
J: TRBJ2-7
V: TRBV29-1

DNA: TGTGCCTGGAGTTCGGGTGGGGGGAACACTGAAGCTTTCTTT
CDR3: CAWSSGGGNTEAFF
D: -
size: once
J: TRBJ1-1
V: TRBV30

DNA: TGCGCCAGCAGCTTCTACCCGGGACAGGGTTACGAGCAGTACTTC
CDR3: CASSFYPGQGYEQYF
D: TRBD1
size: many
J: TRBJ2-7
V: TRBV5-1

DNA: TGTGCCAGCTCACCACTGGGCCATAACACCAACTATGGCTACACCTTC
CDR3: CASSPLGHNTNYGYTF
D: -
size: -
J: TRBJ1-2
V: TRBV18

DNA: TGTGCCAGAAGCTCCTCGGAGAGCGGGAGGGCCGGGGATACGCAGTATTTT
CDR3: CARSSSESGRAGDTQYF
D: -
size: -
J: TRBJ2-3
V: TRBV7-5

DNA: TGTGCCAGCTCACCACCGGGACAGCGCCAAGAGACCCAGTACTTC
CDR3: CASSPPGQRQETQYF
D: TRBD1
size: -
J: TRBJ2-5
V: TRBV18

DNA: TGTGCCAGCACTCAGAGCTGGGGGACTGAAGCTTTCTTT
CDR3: CASTQSWGTEAFF
D: -
size: -
J: TRBJ1-1
V: TRBV6-5

DNA: TGTGCCAGCAGTTACTCGCTGATTATGAACACTGAAGCTTTCTTT
CDR3: CASSYSLIMNTEAFF
D: -
size: -
J: TRBJ1-1
V: TRBV6-5

DNA: TGTGCCAGCAGAGTATGGGACCCCCGATCTGGCTACACCTTC
CDR3: CASRVWDPRSGYTF
D: -
size: -
J: TRBJ1-2
V: TRBV28

DNA: TGCTCGGTTAGGCCACAAGAGACCCAGTACTTC
CDR3: CSVRPQETQYF
D: -
size: -
J: TRBJ2-5
V: TRBV20-1

DNA: TGTGCCAGCAGCCTAAGCGGGAGGGCCGATAATGAGCAGTTCTTC
CDR3: CASSLSGRADNEQFF
D: TRBD2
size: -
J: TRBJ2-1
V: TRBV7-9

DNA: TGTGCCAGCACCCCTCCGGCGGGCAATGAGCAGTTCTTC
CDR3: CASTPPAGNEQFF
D: -
size: -
J: TRBJ2-1
V: TRBV6-5